Listed below are T cell receptor beta chains from one sample, sequenced in a study of T cell changes during pregnancy in multiple sclerosis. TCRdb's copy holds only in-frame clones and misses some; the assay was immunoSEQ multiplex PCR. The sample lists 100,000 or so clones, 85% to 95% occurring once. The specimen comprised peripheral blood, sampled after pregnancy. These receptor sequences come from a female donor with multiple sclerosis, enrolled in a pregnancy study. Both conserved end residues are part of each CDR3. The D gene is left open where the match is weak. Rows may omit the clone size; those that give it use once, few, many or a size class.

V,D,J,length,size,DNA,CDR3
TRBV19,NA,TRBJ1-3,14,NA,TGTGCCAGCCGGACAGTCAGCTCTGGAAACACCATATATTTT,CASRTVSSGNTIYF
TRBV9,TRBD2,TRBJ2-1,14,NA,TGTGCCAGCAGCGTAAGCGGGAGCTACAATGAGCAGTTCTTC,CASSVSGSYNEQFF
TRBV11-2,NA,TRBJ1-2,13,NA,TGTGCCAGCAGCGAACAGATGCACTATGGCTACACCTTC,CASSEQMHYGYTF
TRBV6-5,TRBD2,TRBJ2-7,15,NA,TGTGCCAGCAGTTACGGGCCTAGCGGTTCCTACGAGCAGTACTTC,CASSYGPSGSYEQYF
TRBV2,NA,TRBJ1-4,18,NA,TGTGCCAGCAGTGAACCCCCGCAGGGCATCACAACTAATGAAAAACTGTTTTTT,CASSEPPQGITTNEKLFF
TRBV19,TRBD1,TRBJ2-6,17,once,TGTGCCAGTAGTGCATACAGGGGGCTATTTGGGGCCAACGTCCTGACTTTC,CASSAYRGLFGANVLTF
TRBV20-1,NA,TRBJ2-1,10,NA,TGCAGTGCTCTGTCCACGAGCGAGTTCTTC,CSALSTSEFF
TRBV21-1,NA,TRBJ2-3,15,NA,TGTGCCAGCAGCAAGAGCGGGAGAAGGACAGATACGCAGTATTTT,CASSKSGRRTDTQYF
TRBV29-1,NA,TRBJ2-1,14,NA,TGCAGCACGAAAGGGGGAGGGCGAAACAATGAGCAGTTCTTC,CSTKGGGRNNEQFF
TRBV27,TRBD2,TRBJ2-5,14,NA,TGTGCCAGCAGTTTATTTGCGGGAGGGGAGACCCAGTACTTC,CASSLFAGGETQYF
TRBV30,NA,TRBJ1-5,13,NA,TGTGCCTGGAGTCCGGGACTCCATCAGCCCCAGCATTTT,CAWSPGLHQPQHF
TRBV19,TRBD1,TRBJ1-5,14,NA,TGTGCCAGTAGAGAACAGGGGGATTCTCAGCCCCAGCATTTT,CASREQGDSQPQHF
TRBV29-1,NA,TRBJ2-5,14,NA,TGCAGCGTGGGGTCGGGCCTAAGGGGGGAGACCCAGTACTTC,CSVGSGLRGETQYF
TRBV7-9,NA,TRBJ2-1,15,once,TGTGCCAGCAGCGGGACAACCCGAGGCTACAATGAGCAGTTCTTC,CASSGTTRGYNEQFF
TRBV6-5,NA,TRBJ1-1,13,NA,TGTGCCAGCAGTGCTCGGGAAGGCACTGAAGCTTTCTTT,CASSAREGTEAFF
TRBV19,NA,TRBJ1-2,16,NA,TGTGCCAGTAGTGCCACCATTCTACAGGATACCTATGGCTACACCTTC,CASSATILQDTYGYTF
TRBV10-2,NA,TRBJ2-1,13,NA,TGCGCCAGCAGTGATAACAGGGCTTATGAGCAGTTCTTC,CASSDNRAYEQFF
TRBV4-3,TRBD1,TRBJ2-1,16,NA,TGCGCCAGCAGCCAAGATTGGGCAGGGGGCACGGATGAGCAGTTCTTC,CASSQDWAGGTDEQFF
TRBV27,TRBD1,TRBJ2-7,14,NA,TGTGCCAGCAGGCCCAGGGGGCTGGGGTACGAGCAGTACTTC,CASRPRGLGYEQYF
TRBV28,NA,TRBJ1-2,14,NA,TGTGCCAGCAGTTTAGGTAACAGACATCGTGGCTACACCTTC,CASSLGNRHRGYTF
TRBV11-1,TRBD1,TRBJ2-7,13,NA,TGTGCCAGCAGCTCCGGGACAGGGTACGAGCAGTACTTC,CASSSGTGYEQYF
TRBV7-9,TRBD2,TRBJ2-4,15,NA,TGTGCCAGCAGCTCCTTGGGAGCGGGGAAAAACATTCAGTACTTC,CASSSLGAGKNIQYF
TRBV7-6,TRBD1,TRBJ1-1,15,NA,TGTGCCAGCAGCACCACAGGGGCTTTTGGCACTGAAGCTTTCTTT,CASSTTGAFGTEAFF
TRBV28,TRBD1,TRBJ2-2,15,once,TGTGCCAGCATTGTGACAGGGATGAACACCGGGGAGCTGTTTTTT,CASIVTGMNTGELFF
TRBV9,TRBD1,TRBJ2-3,16,NA,TGTGCCAGCAGTGCCTTTGACAGGGGCAGCACAGATACGCAGTATTTT,CASSAFDRGSTDTQYF
TRBV28,TRBD2,TRBJ2-7,12,NA,TGTGCCAGCAGTTTACGACTAGCGGAGCAGTACTTC,CASSLRLAEQYF
TRBV5-1,TRBD1,TRBJ2-1,16,few,TGCGCCAGCAGCTGGGGAACCGGGACAGGCGACAATGAGCAGTTCTTC,CASSWGTGTGDNEQFF
TRBV5-1,TRBD1,TRBJ2-1,16,NA,TGCGCCAGCAGCTTGACTGGACAGGGGGCCTACAATGAGCAGTTCTTC,CASSLTGQGAYNEQFF
TRBV28,NA,TRBJ1-3,14,NA,TGTGCCAGCAGTTTCGCGGGCAGTGGAAACACCATATATTTT,CASSFAGSGNTIYF
TRBV11-3,NA,TRBJ2-3,13,once,TGTGCCAGCAGCCCACAGACGGCGAATACGCAGTATTTT,CASSPQTANTQYF
TRBV6-6,TRBD1,TRBJ1-3,14,NA,TGTGCCAGCACCCAGGACAGGGGCGGGAACACCATATATTTT,CASTQDRGGNTIYF
TRBV19,NA,TRBJ1-5,16,NA,TGTGCCAGTAGTAGGATCCGGGACAAACTCAATCAGCCCCAGCATTTT,CASSRIRDKLNQPQHF
TRBV18,NA,TRBJ2-1,16,NA,TGTGCCAGCTCACCAGTCATTAGCGGAACCTACAATGAGCAGTTCTTC,CASSPVISGTYNEQFF
TRBV30,NA,TRBJ1-2,13,NA,TGTGCCTGGAGGATCGGGTCAGGGTATGGCTACACCTTC,CAWRIGSGYGYTF
TRBV18,TRBD2,TRBJ2-7,16,once,TGTGCCAGCCGCCCCCGTGGGACTAGCGGGAGTTACGAGCAGTACTTC,CASRPRGTSGSYEQYF
TRBV5-1,TRBD1,TRBJ2-7,15,NA,TGCGCCAGCAGCCCTCCCGGGACAGGGATCGACGAGCAGTACTTC,CASSPPGTGIDEQYF
TRBV7-8,NA,TRBJ1-5,18,few,TGTGCCAGCAGCTTATCTCCACCGGGACAACGGGGAAATCAGCCCCAGCATTTT,CASSLSPPGQRGNQPQHF
TRBV7-9,NA,TRBJ2-3,16,NA,TGTGCGACCCACCGTCTTAGCGGAGTTCGCACAGATACGCAGTATTTT,CATHRLSGVRTDTQYF
TRBV19,NA,TRBJ2-7,13,NA,TGTGCCACCCCCGACAGGGAGGTCTACGAGCAGTACTTC,CATPDREVYEQYF
TRBV6-4,TRBD2,TRBJ2-1,14,NA,TGTGCCAGCAGCGCCGGGACTAGCGGTAATGAGCAGTTCTTC,CASSAGTSGNEQFF
TRBV7-6,NA,TRBJ2-2,15,NA,TGTGCCAGCATCGACGGAGCGGGTGTCACCGGGGAGCTGTTTTTT,CASIDGAGVTGELFF